One sample yielded the 10 T cell receptor beta chains listed below, sequenced in a study of tissue T cells after allogeneic stem cell transplantation. Generated by immunoSEQ multiplex PCR, the TCRdb table keeps only in-frame clones and is missing some. The sample lists under 25,000 clones; roughly two thirds were seen once. The sample consisted of spleen. The receptors stem from a female BALB/c mouse in good health. The MHC haplotype recorded for the strain is H2-d.

Details on this clone: Gene names and germline match the mouse. Coverage ceases 1 residue before the CDR3 finishes, and the germline J gene fills in the end. The V gene is TRBV13-3, the J gene TRBJ1-5, with 12 nucleotides matching TRBD1. Germline trimming cut 7 bases from V and 6 bases from J; bases unmatched to any gene: 5. Germline CDR1 reads NNHDY; CDR2 reads SYVADS. The CDR3 covers 14 residues. CDR3 in amino acids: CASPGTGGGQAPLF. Partial CDR3 DNA: TGTGCCAGCCCCGGGACAGGGGGCGGCCAGGCTCCGCTT.

In regard to this clone: Mouse gene names apply. The read ends 1 residue before the CDR3 terminus; that terminus is restored from the germline J gene. This rearrangement joins TRBV29 to TRBJ2-1, with D maybe TRBD1 (5 bases). This CDR3 comprises 15 residues. With 4 bases removed from V and 0 bases from J, the gap between germline ends came to 10 bases. Germline CDR1 is MSHET and CDR2 is SYDVDS. The part of the CDR3 DNA that was read is TGTGCTAGCAGTTCACTCCAGGGTAACTATGCTGAGCAGTTC. Translated, it gives CASSSLQGNYAEQF. The complete CDR3 sequence is CASSSLQGNYAEQFF.

This clone was observed a single time. Germline and genes here are mouse. From the germline J gene comes the end of the CDR3, since the read stops 1 residue before it. This chain uses TRBV5 with TRBJ2-4, with D unclear. V was cut by 0 bases and J by 4 bases, with 8 bases left in between. Germline CDR1 LGHNA, CDR2 YNLKQL (reference sequence). This CDR3 spans 14 amino acids. The CDR3 here is CASSQDVGKNTLYF. The DNA read from the CDR3 is TGTGCCAGCAGCCAAGATGTCGGGAAAAACACCTTGTAC.

Regarding this clone: Gene names and germline refer to mouse. The read ends 1 residue before the CDR3 terminus; that terminus is restored from the germline J gene. The chain uses TRBV29 and TRBJ1-2, with 9 bases fitting TRBD1. J was trimmed by 4 bases and V by 6 bases; bases with no gene match: 6. This CDR3 region has 14 residues. Germline V gene data show CDR1 as MSHET and CDR2 as SYDVDS. The CDR3 is CASSRGQGGSDYTF. Incomplete CDR3 DNA: TGTGCTAGCAGCCGGGGACAGGGAGGCTCCGACTACACC.

Notes on this clone: Gene names are mouse gene names. CDR3 DNA, as far as it was read: TGTGCCAGCAGTTTACCCACTCAAGACACCCAGTAC. This codes for CASSLPTQDTQY. The full CDR3 sequence reads CASSLPTQDTQYF. This chain uses TRBV14 with TRBJ2-5, with D unclear. The CDR3 goes on 1 residue after the read ends, and that part is filled in from the germline J gene. This CDR3 is built from 13 residues. Trimming pared 2 bases from V and 3 bases from J, leaving 7 bases between. Germline CDR1 and CDR2: SGHDT and FRDEAV.

As for this clone: All gene names here are mouse names. The read falls 1 residue short of the CDR3 end, and the missing part is taken from the germline J gene. The V and J genes are TRBV13-2 and TRBJ2-5; possibly TRBD2 for D (6 bases). With 0 bases removed from V and 1 base from J, the gap between germline ends came to 6 bases. CDR1 NNHNN and CDR2 SYGAGS come from the germline V gene (reference sequence). The CDR3 is 14 residues long. CDR3: CASGDGGDQDTQYF. The sequenced part of the CDR3 DNA is TGTGCCAGCGGTGATGGGGGGGACCAAGACACCCAGTAC.

A note on this clone: Gene names denote mouse genes. The read stops 1 residue short of the end of the CDR3; the missing end is completed from the germline J gene. The rearrangement uses TRBV2 and TRBJ2-7; 9 bases align to TRBD1. V trimming: 1 base; J trimming: 7 bases; junction bases outside the gene matches: 8. The CDR3 contains 15 residues. CDR1 is LGHNA, CDR2 YSYQKL, per germline. Partial CDR3 DNA: TGTGCCAGCAGCCAAGCCTCGGGACAGGGTCTCGAACAGTAC. It translates to CASSQASGQGLEQY. From start to end, the CDR3 is CASSQASGQGLEQYF.

For this clone: Genes and germline are mouse. Sequencing ends 1 residue short of the CDR3 end; the germline J gene provides the rest. The same CDR3 is also encoded by other DNA sequences in this sample. This chain uses TRBV13-2 with TRBJ2-2; 12 positions agree with TRBD2. Trimming took 5 bases from V and 2 from J; bases not matched to a gene: 1. CDR1 is NNHNN and CDR2 is SYGAGS in the germline V gene (reference sequence). The CDR3 runs to 15 residues. The CDR3 DNA, read in part, is TGTGCCAGCGGGGGGACTGGGGGGAACACCGGGCAGCTCTAC. This gives the protein CASGGTGGNTGQLY. The full CDR3 reads CASGGTGGNTGQLYF.

Concerning this clone itself: Germline and genes: mouse. With the read ending 1 residue before the CDR3 end, the germline J gene is used to fill in that end. The same CDR3 is also encoded by other DNA sequences in this sample. The V call is TRBV13-2, the J call TRBJ1-4; D is uncertain. V lost 0 bases to trimming and J lost 0 bases, with 6 bases between them. The length of the CDR3 is 15 residues. Germline V lookup: CDR1 NNHNN, CDR2 SYGAGS (reference sequence). The CDR3 protein is CASGDAPISNERLFF. The sequenced CDR3 bases are TGTGCCAGCGGTGATGCGCCAATTTCCAACGAAAGATTATTT.

Notes on this clone: The listed genes are named as in mouse. The read ends 1 residue early relative to the CDR3; the germline J gene fills the gap. V gene TRBV14 combines with J gene TRBJ1-1; D is ambiguous. This CDR3 has 12 residues. With 1 base removed from V and 3 bases from J, the gap between germline ends came to 4 bases. The germline gives CDR1 SGHDT, CDR2 FRDEAV. The CDR3 loop reads CASSFADTEVFF. CDR3 bases read: TGTGCCAGCAGTTTCGCCGACACAGAAGTCTTC.